Each of the 9 T cell receptor beta chains below was sequenced from the same sample in a study of naive and memory T cell subsets (dated by TCRdb to the late 2010s). The method behind the library was UMI-ligation and nested PCR. This sample was sequenced with an Illumina MiSeq. An equimolar mix of two oligonucleotides covering both TRBC1 and TRBC2 was used as the beta constant-region primer. The ligated cDNA went through four rounds of PCR with nested alpha and beta constant-region primers together with the SP2 primer. In TCRdb, the public reads were trimmed at Q25 with fastp and aligned with MiXCR, with productive beta chains retained. Identical CDR3 protein sequences are pooled into one entry, listed with their most common genes and DNA. For this sample the table gives some 110,000 distinct CDR3 sequences, of which 36% were detected only once. In total, the top ten clones hold 0.75% to 1% of the sample.

Sequencing was carried out using central memory CD4+ T cells from blood. Taken with the paper, the label for cell subset or site translates to: central memory, CD45RA- CD27+. The receptor source for this set is a human donor in good health.

This clonotype turned up a few times. The chain is built from TRBV9 and TRBJ2-6; the D is unclear. Trimming cost V 4 bases and J 0 bases, with 8 bases left between them. Germline V CDR1 and CDR2: SGDLS, YYNGEE. CDR3 length equals 15 residues. The CDR3 loop reads CASSPRSSGANVLTF. In DNA, the CDR3 is TGTGCCAGCAGCCCAAGGAGCTCTGGGGCCAACGTCCTGACTTTC.

This clonotype occurred a few times. The genes are TRBV7-6 and TRBJ2-4; the match to TRBD2 covers 8 bases. The CDR3 runs to 16 residues. CDR1 and CDR2 (germline): SGHVS, FNYEAQ. V lost 3 bases and J lost 6; bases outside the gene matches: 10. CDR3 protein: CASSFGTRDRGNIQYF. The CDR3 bases are TGTGCCAGCAGCTTTGGGACTAGGGATAGGGGAAACATTCAGTACTTC. Full variable domain (outside the CDR3, taken from reference TRBV7-6 and TRBJ2-4): GAGVSQSPRYKVTKRGQDVALRCDPISGHVSLYWYRQALGQGPEFLTYFNYEAQQDKSGLPNDRFSAERPEGSISTLTIQRTEQRDSAMYRCASSFGTRDRGNIQYFGAGTRLSVL.

The chain employs TRBV28 and TRBJ2-3; no clear D. The CDR3 runs to 14 residues. V was cut by 2 bases and J by 6 bases, with 12 bases left in between. Germline V gene sequence: CDR1 MDHEN, CDR2 SYDVKM. The CDR3 here is CASSLGLGPDTQYF. The CDR3 DNA follows: TGTGCCAGCAGTTTAGGTCTGGGTCCGGATACGCAGTATTTT.

Only a few counts were recorded for this clonotype. CDR3 sequence: CASSPRSPQGSGEQYF. Here the CDR3 DNA reads TGTGCCAGCAGCCCCCGATCGCCCCAGGGCAGCGGCGAGCAGTACTTC. The V and J genes are TRBV7-2 and TRBJ2-7, with D perhaps TRBD1 or TRBD2 (5 bases each). CDR1 and CDR2 from the germline V gene are SGHTA and FQGNSA. The CDR3 has 16 residues. V was clipped by 5 bases and J by 6 bases, with 23 bases between them.

The chain carries TRBV28 and TRBJ1-4, with 7 bases matching TRBD1. This CDR3 has 15 residues. V lost 4 bases and J lost 5; bases outside the gene matches: 7. From germline, CDR1 is MDHEN and CDR2 SYDVKM. CDR3 bases: TGTGCCAGCAGTTCGCCCCCGGGACAGAATGAAAAACTGTTTTTT. Its translation: CASSSPPGQNEKLFF.

This rearrangement joins TRBV7-2 to TRBJ2-2; unclear D gene. V lost 5 bases and J 7 bases, leaving 8 bases between the germline ends. The CDR3 is 12 amino acids. Germline V gene data show CDR1 as SGHTA and CDR2 as FQGNSA. CDR3 sequence reads: CASSLAYGELFF. In DNA, the CDR3 is TGTGCCAGCAGCCTGGCCTACGGGGAGCTGTTTTTT. Using reference TRBV7-2 and TRBJ2-2 for the parts outside the CDR3, the full variable domain is GAGVSQSPSNKVTEKGKDVELRCDPISGHTALYWYRQSLGQGLEFLIYFQGNSAPDKSGLPSDRFSAERTGGSVSTLTIQRTQQEDSAVYLCASSLAYGELFFGEGSRLTVL.

This CDR3 reads CASTPWANYGYTF. Here the CDR3 DNA reads TGTGCCAGCACCCCTTGGGCAAACTATGGCTACACCTTC. V gene TRBV6-2 or TRBV6-3 combines with J gene TRBJ1-2; no definite D call. CDR1 is MNHEY, CDR2 SVGEGT, per germline. V dropped 7 bases and J dropped 2 bases, with 11 bases sitting between them. The CDR3 contains 13 residues.

The chain joins TRBV29-1 to TRBJ2-5, with D perhaps matching TRBD1 (6 bases). The CDR3 runs to 14 residues. The V gene's germline CDR1 is SQVTM and CDR2 ANQGSEA. Trimming left V 3 bases short and J 5 bases short, with 16 bases between. The CDR3 spells CSVEAGAGRETQYF. The DNA for the CDR3 is TGCAGCGTTGAGGCAGGGGCCGGAAGGGAGACCCAGTACTTC. The full variable domain, completed using reference TRBV29-1 and TRBJ2-5, is SAVISQKPSRDICQRGTSLTIQCQVDSQVTMMFWYRQQPGQSLTLIATANQGSEATYESGFVIDKFPISRPNLTFSTLTVSNMSPEDSSIYLCSVEAGAGRETQYFGPGTRLLVL.

This clonotype was seen at least ten times. The chain recombines TRBV5-1 with TRBJ1-1; tentative D call: TRBD1 (5 bases). Looked up from germline, CDR1 is SGHRS and CDR2 is YFSETQ. V gave up 3 bases and J gave up 7 bases, with 13 bases separating them. The CDR3 contains 13 residues. This chain's CDR3 is CASSYQTAHEAFF. In nucleotides, the CDR3 is TGCGCCAGCAGCTACCAGACAGCCCATGAAGCTTTCTTT.